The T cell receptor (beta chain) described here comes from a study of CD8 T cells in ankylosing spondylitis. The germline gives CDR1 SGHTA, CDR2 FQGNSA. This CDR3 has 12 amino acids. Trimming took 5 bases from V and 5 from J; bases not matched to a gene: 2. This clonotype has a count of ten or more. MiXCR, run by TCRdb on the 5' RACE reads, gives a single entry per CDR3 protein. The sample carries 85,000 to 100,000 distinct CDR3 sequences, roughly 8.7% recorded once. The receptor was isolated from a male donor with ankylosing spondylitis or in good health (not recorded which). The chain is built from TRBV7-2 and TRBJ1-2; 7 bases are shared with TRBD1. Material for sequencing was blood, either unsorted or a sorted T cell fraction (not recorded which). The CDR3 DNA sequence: TGTGCCAGCAGCACACAGGGGTATGGCTACACCTTC. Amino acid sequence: CASSTQGYGYTF. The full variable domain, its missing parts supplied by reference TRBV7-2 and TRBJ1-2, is GAGVSQSPSNKVTEKGKDVELRCDPISGHTALYWYRQSLGQGLEFLIYFQGNSAPDKSGLPSDRFSAERTGGSVSTLTIQRTQQEDSAVYLCASSTQGYGYTFGSGTRLTVV.